The 7 T cell receptor beta chains presented below share a single source sample, sequenced in a study of immune cell composition in non-small cell lung cancer. Some clones are missing from TCRdb's copy, which holds only in-frame ones; the method was immunoSEQ multiplex PCR. The sample holds about 5,600 clones, roughly 78% seen once. Sequences were obtained from lung tumor tissue. Receptors originate from a human donor with non-small cell lung cancer.

This clone was seen only once. This chain connects TRBV14 to TRBJ2-6; possible D gene TRBD1, 6 bases. V was shortened by 5 bases and J by 0 bases, with 20 bases between the two germline ends. CDR1 and CDR2 from the germline V gene are SGHDN and FVKESK. This CDR3 region has 19 residues. The CDR3 loop is CASSYSRDILSSGANVLTF. The CDR3 DNA sequence: TGTGCCAGCAGCTATTCCCGGGACATACTATCCTCTGGGGCCAACGTCCTGACTTTC. Using reference TRBV14 and TRBJ2-6 for the parts outside the CDR3, the full variable domain is EAGVTQFPSHSVIEKGQTVTLRCDPISGHDNLYWYRRVMGKEIKFLLHFVKESKQDESGMPNNRFLAERTGGTYSTLKVQPAELEDSGVYFCASSYSRDILSSGANVLTFGAGSRLTVL.

This clone has only one observation. The CDR3 protein is CASSRRAGLAGGSEQFF. CDR3 nucleotide sequence: TGCGCCAGCAGCCGTAGAGCAGGACTAGCGGGGGGAAGTGAGCAGTTCTTC. This rearrangement joins TRBV5-1 to TRBJ2-1; 14 bases are a match to TRBD2. The germline V gene has CDR1 SGHRS and CDR2 YFSETQ. Trimming removed 4 bases from V and 9 bases from J; junction bases left unmatched: 12. This CDR3 region has 17 residues. Using reference TRBV5-1 and TRBJ2-1 for the parts outside the CDR3, the full variable domain is KAGVTQTPRYLIKTRGQQVTLSCSPISGHRSVSWYQQTPGQGLQFLFEYFSETQRNKGNFPGRFSGRQFSNSRSEMNVSTLELGDSALYLCASSRRAGLAGGSEQFFGPGTRLTVL.

The chain combines TRBV18 with TRBJ2-4; 7 bases align to TRBD1. Germline V lookup: CDR1 KGHSH, CDR2 LQKENI. Trimming at V came to 6 bases and at J to 15 bases, leaving 14 bases not matched to a gene. The length of the CDR3 is 13 residues. This CDR3 is CASSGRRDSSPYF. As DNA, the CDR3 is TGTGCCAGCTCGGGCAGAAGGGACAGCAGTCCGTACTTC.

V and J are TRBV10-2 and TRBJ2-7; D might be TRBD2 (5 bases). The CDR3 sequence is 15 residues long. CDR1 and CDR2 from the germline V gene are WSHSY and SAAADI. Between the trimmed V and J ends, which lost 0 bases and 2 bases, there was a span of 11 bases. CDR3 in amino acids: CASSESRAETYEQYF. The CDR3 coding sequence is TGCGCCAGCAGTGAGTCGAGGGCGGAAACCTACGAGCAGTACTTC.

The gene calls are TRBV6-4 and TRBJ1-2; no clear D. This CDR3 is 14 amino acids long. Trimming left V 6 bases short and J 4 bases short, with 15 bases between. Germline V CDR1 and CDR2: MRHNA, SNTAGT. The CDR3 is CASSAEAGSYGYTF. CDR3 coding DNA: TGTGCCAGCAGCGCCGAGGCCGGGTCCTATGGCTACACCTTC.

The chain is built from TRBV6-5 and TRBJ1-1; tentative D call: TRBD1 (5 bases). This CDR3 comprises 12 residues. V dropped 6 bases and J dropped 8 bases, with 13 bases sitting between them. The germline gives CDR1 MNHEY, CDR2 SVGAGI. The CDR3 sequence is CASSSVRGEAFF. The CDR3 coding sequence is TGTGCCAGCAGCTCTGTCCGGGGGGAAGCTTTCTTT.

This clone was seen a handful of times. The chain recombines TRBV6-5 with TRBJ1-1; the D gene is possibly TRBD1 (6 bases). Trimming took 0 bases from V and 8 from J, leaving 7 bases between them. The CDR3 contains 12 residues. The germline V gene encodes CDR1 MNHEY and CDR2 SVGAGI. The CDR3 coding sequence is TGTGCCAGCAGTTACTCGAGGGGGGAAGCTTTCTTT. It codes for CASSYSRGEAFF.